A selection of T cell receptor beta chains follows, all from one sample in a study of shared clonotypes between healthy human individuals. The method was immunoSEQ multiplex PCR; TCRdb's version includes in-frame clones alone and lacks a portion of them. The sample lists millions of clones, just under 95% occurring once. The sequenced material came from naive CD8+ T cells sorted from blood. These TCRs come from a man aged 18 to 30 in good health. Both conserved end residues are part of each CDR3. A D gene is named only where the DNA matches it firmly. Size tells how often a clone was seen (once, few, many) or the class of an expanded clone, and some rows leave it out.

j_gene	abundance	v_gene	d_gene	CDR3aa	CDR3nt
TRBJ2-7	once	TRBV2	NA	CASSQGTPYEQYF	TGTGCCAGCAGCCAGGGAACCCCCTACGAGCAGTACTTC
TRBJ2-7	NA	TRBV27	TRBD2	CASSFGGGLAGYEQYF	TGTGCCAGCAGTTTTGGGGGCGGACTAGCGGGCTACGAGCAGTACTTC
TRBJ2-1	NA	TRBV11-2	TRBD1	CASSQGPGTGLNNEQFF	TGTGCCAGCAGCCAGGGCCCAGGGACAGGGTTAAACAATGAGCAGTTCTTC
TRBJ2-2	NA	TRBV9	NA	CASSPRDTNTGELFF	TGTGCCAGCAGCCCACGAGATACGAACACCGGGGAGCTGTTTTTT
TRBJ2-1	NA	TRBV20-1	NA	CSAKEVNEQFF	TGCAGTGCCAAAGAGGTAAATGAGCAGTTCTTC
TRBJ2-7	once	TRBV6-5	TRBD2	CASSALAGSLIEQYF	TGTGCCAGCAGTGCACTAGCGGGATCTCTCATTGAGCAGTACTTC
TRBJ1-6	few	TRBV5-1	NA	CASSYSYNSPLHF	TGCGCCAGCAGCTACTCCTATAATTCACCCCTCCACTTT
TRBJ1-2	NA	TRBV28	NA	CASRSPTNYGYTF	TGTGCCAGCAGATCCCCTACTAACTATGGCTACACCTTC
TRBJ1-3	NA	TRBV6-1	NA	CASSEEAGNSGNTIYF	TGTGCCAGCAGTGAAGAGGCGGGAAATTCTGGAAACACCATATATTTT
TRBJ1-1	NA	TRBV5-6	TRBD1	CASSFGTGAEAFF	TGTGCCAGCAGCTTCGGGACAGGGGCTGAAGCTTTCTTT
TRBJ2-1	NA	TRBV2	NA	CASSGEDWHNEQFF	TGTGCCAGCAGTGGAGAGGACTGGCACAATGAGCAGTTCTTC
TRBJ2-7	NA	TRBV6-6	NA	CASSYSGSYEQYF	TGTGCCAGCAGTTACTCAGGCAGCTACGAGCAGTACTTC
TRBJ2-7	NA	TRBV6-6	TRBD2	CASSYSLAGNSYEQYF	TGTGCCAGCAGTTACTCTCTAGCGGGGAACTCCTACGAGCAGTACTTC
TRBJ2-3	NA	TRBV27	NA	CASSFVRVSGPDTQYF	TGTGCCAGCAGTTTTGTCCGGGTTTCGGGCCCAGATACGCAGTATTTT
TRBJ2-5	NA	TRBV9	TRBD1	CASSEWDRPGETQYF	TGTGCCAGCAGCGAGTGGGACAGGCCCGGGGAGACCCAGTACTTC
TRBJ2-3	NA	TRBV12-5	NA	CASGLVLYEGGTDTQYF	TGTGCTAGTGGTTTGGTACTGTATGAGGGCGGCACAGATACGCAGTATTTT
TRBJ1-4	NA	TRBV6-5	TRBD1	CASSWGQSLGMLFF	TGTGCCAGCAGCTGGGGACAGTCCCTCGGAATGCTGTTTTTT
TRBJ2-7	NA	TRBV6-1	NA	CASNERGAYEQYF	TGTGCCAGCAATGAAAGGGGCGCCTACGAGCAGTACTTC
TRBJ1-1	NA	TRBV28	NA	CASSLQGWDTEAFF	TGTGCCAGCAGTTTACAGGGCTGGGACACTGAAGCTTTCTTT
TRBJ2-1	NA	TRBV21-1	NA	CASSNRGGRRQGNEQFF	TGTGCCAGCAGCAACAGGGGCGGGAGAAGGCAAGGCAATGAGCAGTTCTTC
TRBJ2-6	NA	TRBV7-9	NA	CASSPPGAGANVLTF	TGTGCCAGCAGCCCGCCAGGCGCTGGGGCCAACGTCCTGACTTTC
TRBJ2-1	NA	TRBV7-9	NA	CASSSLVVQSSYNEQFF	TGTGCCAGCAGCTCCTTGGTTGTTCAGAGCTCCTACAATGAGCAGTTCTTC
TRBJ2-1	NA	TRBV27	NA	CASSQGIRYNEQFF	TGTGCCAGCAGCCAGGGAATCCGATACAATGAGCAGTTCTTC
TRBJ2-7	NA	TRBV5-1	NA	CASSLDRNTYPYEQYF	TGCGCCAGCAGCTTGGACAGGAATACATATCCCTACGAGCAGTACTTC
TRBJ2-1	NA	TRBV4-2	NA	CASSQEGLGSYNEQFF	TGTGCCAGCAGCCAAGAGGGATTGGGCTCCTACAATGAGCAGTTCTTC
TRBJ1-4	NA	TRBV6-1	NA	CASRDGANEKLFF	TGTGCCAGCAGGGACGGTGCTAATGAAAAACTGTTTTTT
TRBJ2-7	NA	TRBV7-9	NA	CASSSTGFSSYEQYF	TGTGCCAGCAGCTCAACAGGGTTCAGCTCCTACGAGCAGTACTTC
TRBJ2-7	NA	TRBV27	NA	CASSLGGTAQGEQYF	TGTGCCAGCAGTTTGGGGGGGACAGCCCAGGGCGAGCAGTACTTC
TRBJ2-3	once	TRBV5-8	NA	CASSYYLGDTQYF	TGTGCCAGCAGCTACTACCTGGGGGATACGCAGTATTTT
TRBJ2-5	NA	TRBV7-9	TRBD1	CASSLEGQGSGKETQYF	TGTGCCAGCAGCTTAGAGGGACAGGGGAGTGGGAAAGAGACCCAGTACTTC
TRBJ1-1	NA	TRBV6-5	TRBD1	CASSPTGEGTEAFF	TGTGCCAGCAGTCCCACAGGGGAAGGGACTGAAGCTTTCTTT
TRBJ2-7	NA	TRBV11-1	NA	CASSFTENSYEQYF	TGTGCCAGCAGCTTCACAGAAAACTCCTACGAGCAGTACTTC
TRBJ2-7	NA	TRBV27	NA	CASSFRDSYEQYF	TGTGCCAGCAGTTTCAGAGACTCCTACGAGCAGTACTTC
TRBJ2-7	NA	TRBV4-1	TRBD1	CASSQPGTGDGEQYF	TGCGCCAGCAGCCAACCCGGGACAGGGGATGGCGAGCAGTACTTC
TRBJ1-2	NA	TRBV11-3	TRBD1	CASSQTGVYGYTF	TGTGCCAGCAGTCAAACAGGGGTCTATGGCTACACCTTC
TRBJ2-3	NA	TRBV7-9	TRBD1	CASSLVGQGVTDTQYF	TGTGCCAGCAGCTTAGTTGGACAGGGGGTCACAGATACGCAGTATTTT
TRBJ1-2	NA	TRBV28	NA	CASSPNPTGNKLYGYTF	TGTGCCAGCAGTCCAAACCCGACAGGAAACAAACTCTATGGCTACACCTTC
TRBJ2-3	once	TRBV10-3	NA	CATLAGDTQYF	TGTGCCACTCTAGCCGGAGATACGCAGTATTTT
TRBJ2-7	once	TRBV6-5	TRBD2	CASSSLGGGIHEQYF	TGTGCCAGCAGCAGCTTGGGGGGGGGTATCCACGAGCAGTACTTC
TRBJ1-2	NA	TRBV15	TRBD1	CATSREEGQVIYGYTF	TGTGCCACCAGCAGAGAAGAGGGACAGGTCATCTATGGCTACACCTTC
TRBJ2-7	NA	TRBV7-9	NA	CASSLSEGYEQYF	TGTGCCAGCAGCTTGTCGGAAGGCTACGAGCAGTACTTC
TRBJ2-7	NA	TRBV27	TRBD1	CASRLIATGHEQYF	TGTGCCAGCAGACTCATCGCGACAGGGCACGAGCAGTACTTC
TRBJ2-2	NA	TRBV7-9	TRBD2	CASSPVASGRNTGELFF	TGTGCCAGCAGCCCCGTCGCTAGCGGGAGGAACACCGGGGAGCTGTTTTTT
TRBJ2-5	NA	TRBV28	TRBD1	CASSQVGQGIQETQYF	TGTGCCAGCAGCCAGGTGGGACAGGGGATTCAAGAGACCCAGTACTTC
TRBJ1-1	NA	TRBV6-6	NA	CASSADSVNTEAFF	TGTGCCAGCAGTGCGGACAGCGTCAACACTGAAGCTTTCTTT
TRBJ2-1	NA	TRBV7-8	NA	CASSQDLGPYNEQFF	TGTGCCAGCAGCCAAGACCTGGGCCCCTACAATGAGCAGTTCTTC
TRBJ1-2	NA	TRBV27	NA	CASSLRPLSGDGYTF	TGTGCCAGCAGTTTACGACCCCTAAGTGGGGATGGCTACACCTTC
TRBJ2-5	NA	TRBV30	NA	CAWSPANLETQYF	TGTGCCTGGAGCCCTGCTAATTTGGAGACCCAGTACTTC
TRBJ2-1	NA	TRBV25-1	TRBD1	CASSEPGTDEQFF	TGTGCCAGCAGTGAGCCCGGGACAGATGAGCAGTTCTTC
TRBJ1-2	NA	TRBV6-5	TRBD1	CASSRGQGNGYTF	TGTGCCAGCAGCCGGGGACAGGGTAACGGCTACACCTTC
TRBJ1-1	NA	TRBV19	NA	CASSMGGATEAFF	TGTGCCAGTAGTATGGGGGGAGCCACTGAAGCTTTCTTT
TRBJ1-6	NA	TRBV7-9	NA	CASRGDLNSPLHF	TGTGCCAGCAGAGGAGACCTTAATTCACCCCTCCACTTT
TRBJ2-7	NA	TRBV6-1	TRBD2	CASSEYSPGGLYQQYF	TGTGCCAGCAGTGAATATTCCCCGGGGGGGCTCTATCAGCAGTACTTC
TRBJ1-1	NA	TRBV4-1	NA	CASSYRVSNTEAFF	TGCGCCAGCAGCTACAGGGTTTCGAACACTGAAGCTTTCTTT
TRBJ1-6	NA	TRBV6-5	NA	CASSYYRSEPLHF	TGTGCCAGCAGTTACTACAGGAGTGAACCCCTCCACTTT
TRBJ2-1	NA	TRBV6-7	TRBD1	CASRPPNRGPSSYNEQFF	TGTGCCAGCAGGCCCCCTAACAGGGGGCCGAGCTCCTACAATGAGCAGTTCTTC
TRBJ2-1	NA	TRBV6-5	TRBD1	CASKRQGGYNEQFF	TGTGCCAGCAAGCGACAGGGGGGGTACAATGAGCAGTTCTTC